This TCR beta chain is from a study of PD-L1 blockade in urothelial cancer. As for the study in general: Men with urothelial cancer arising in the bladder made up most of the 29 patients. Researchers found blood samples held a median of roughly 140,000 T cells. Study-wide results and caveats: Having blood TCR clonality under the median before treatment predicted better survival.

TCRdb's copy holds only in-frame clones and misses some; the assay was immunoSEQ multiplex PCR. The sample lists 90,000 or so clones; 85% to 90% were seen once. As to this clone: Its matching antigen is unknown.

Noted time point: pretreatment peripheral blood. The sample in question was PBMCs, obtained around atezolizumab (anti-PD-L1) treatment. The sequence derives from a man aged 55 to 70 with urothelial cancer.

This chain's CDR3 is CASRFISGRATDTQYF. CDR3 nucleotide sequence: TGCGCCAGCAGGTTTATTAGCGGACGAGCCACAGATACGCAGTATTTT. The chain links TRBV5-1 to TRBJ2-3; D possibly corresponds to TRBD2 (6 bases). The germline V gene has CDR1 SGHRS and CDR2 YFSETQ. The V end lost 5 bases, the J end lost 2 bases, and 18 bases lay between the germline ends. The length of the CDR3 is 16 residues.